The 16 T cell receptor beta chains listed next were all sequenced from one sample in a study of shared clonotypes between healthy human individuals. Sequenced by immunoSEQ multiplex PCR; TCRdb stores in-frame clones only, minus some. Here the sample spans about 380,000 clones, around 96% being singletons. The sample consisted of memory CD8+ T cells sorted from blood. The sample's subset: CD45RO+ cells pooled with CCR7-negative TemRA cells. All receptors derive from a young man in good health.

This chain connects TRBV19 to TRBJ1-4; D gene uncertain. V lost 1 base and J 0 bases, leaving 9 bases between the germline ends. This CDR3 spans 16 amino acids. CDR1 is LNHDA, CDR2 SQIVND, per germline (reference sequence). CDR3 in amino acids: CASSIGARPTNEKLFF. For the CDR3, the DNA is TGTGCCAGTAGTATAGGTGCGCGCCCAACTAATGAAAAACTGTTTTTT. The entire variable domain, with the rest obtained from reference TRBV19 and TRBJ1-4, is as follows: DGGITQSPKYLFRKEGQNVTLSCEQNLNHDAMYWYRQDPGQGLRLIYYSQIVNDFQKGDIAEGYSVSREKKESFPLTVTSAQKNPTAFYLCASSIGARPTNEKLFFGSGTQLSVL.

The chain uses TRBV28 and TRBJ1-4; TRBD1 aligns across 7 bases. V shed 3 bases and J 4 bases; nucleotides not matched to a gene: 5. The CDR3 runs to 15 residues. Germline V lookup: CDR1 MDHEN, CDR2 SYDVKM. Here the CDR3 DNA reads TGTGCCAGCAGTTTCGGCGGGACAGTTAATGAAAAACTGTTTTTT. Its translation: CASSFGGTVNEKLFF.

The chain recombines TRBV4-1 with TRBJ2-7; 11 nucleotides agree with TRBD2. This CDR3 spans 16 amino acids. With V trimmed by 4 bases and J by 2 bases, 7 bases remained unmatched. Germline V lookup: CDR1 MGHRA, CDR2 YSYEKL. CDR3: CASSRIGTSGTYEQYF. The CDR3 nucleotides are TGCGCCAGCAGCCGTATTGGGACTAGCGGAACCTACGAGCAGTACTTC.

The V call is TRBV7-3, the J call TRBJ1-3; D might be TRBD1 (6 bases). The CDR3 sequence is 13 residues long. Germline loops: CDR1 SGHTA, CDR2 FQGTGA. Deletions cut 3 bases from V and 8 bases from J, with 11 bases between. The CDR3 here is CASSLSQGYTIYF. Here the CDR3 DNA reads TGTGCCAGCAGCTTGTCACAGGGATACACCATATATTTT.

The chain uses TRBV4-1 and TRBJ2-3, with D possibly being TRBD2 (6 bases). Germline-derived CDR1 and CDR2 are MGHRA and YSYEKL. The length of the CDR3 is 15 residues. The V end was cut by 0 bases, the J end by 1 base, with 8 bases between. CDR3 in amino acids: CASSQDASGTDTQYF. The CDR3 nucleotides are TGCGCCAGCAGCCAAGATGCTAGCGGCACAGATACGCAGTATTTT.

The chain is built from TRBV30 and TRBJ2-1, with 14 bases fitting TRBD2. Trimming removed 8 bases from V and 9 bases from J; junction bases left unmatched: 12. The CDR3 length is 15 residues. Germline-derived CDR1 and CDR2 are GTSNPN and SVGIG (reference sequence). The CDR3 DNA reads TGTGCCGCCATGACTAGCGGGAGGGGCGTCGGTGAGCAGTTCTTC. It codes for CAAMTSGRGVGEQFF.

This clone was counted a few times. The chain links TRBV27 to TRBJ1-5, with TRBD1 matching 9 bases. With V trimmed by 8 bases and J by 0 bases, 11 bases remained unmatched. The CDR3 runs to 17 residues. Germline-derived CDR1 and CDR2 are MNHEY and SMNVEV (reference sequence). As DNA, the CDR3 is TGTGCCAGCCGTATTGGGACAGGGCGGTATAGCAATCAGCCCCAGCATTTT. Protein: CASRIGTGRYSNQPQHF.

This chain links TRBV18 with TRBJ2-1, with a weak D call TRBD2 (6 bases). Between the trimmed V and J ends, which lost 8 bases and 4 bases, there was a span of 12 bases. Germline CDR1 reads KGHSH; CDR2 reads LQKENI. The CDR3 has 13 amino acids. In DNA, the CDR3 is TGTGCCAGCGAACGGGACTTATACAATGAGCAGTTCTTC. This gives the protein CASERDLYNEQFF. The complete variable domain, with remaining parts taken from reference TRBV18 and TRBJ2-1, reads NAGVMQNPRHLVRRRGQEARLRCSPMKGHSHVYWYRQLPEEGLKFMVYLQKENIIDESGMPKERFSAEFPKEGPSILRIQQVVRGDSAAYFCASERDLYNEQFFGPGTRLTVL.

V usage is TRBV5-8 and J usage is TRBJ2-7; no clear D. Germline CDR1 reads SGHTS; CDR2 reads YDEGEE. V gave up 2 bases and J gave up 1 base, with 7 bases separating them. The length of the CDR3 is 13 residues. CDR3 sequence reads: CASSFGYSYEQYF. For the CDR3, the DNA is TGTGCCAGCAGCTTCGGGTATTCCTACGAGCAGTACTTC.

This chain connects TRBV27 to TRBJ1-1; D remains ambiguous. The CDR3 is 12 amino acids. Germline-derived CDR1 and CDR2 are MNHEY and SMNVEV (reference sequence). V shed 6 bases and J shed 5 bases, with 10 bases lying between them. The CDR3 nucleotides are TGTGCCAGCAGGAGGCTTGGGACTGAAGCTTTCTTT. Its protein product is CASRRLGTEAFF.

CDR3 in amino acids: CAWSGHWDGELFF. The CDR3 DNA follows: TGTGCCTGGAGTGGCCATTGGGACGGGGAGCTGTTTTTT. The rearrangement uses TRBV30 and TRBJ2-2; no clear D gene. Germline lookup yields CDR1 GTSNPN and CDR2 SVGIG (reference sequence). Trimming stripped 1 base from V and 7 bases from J, with 10 bases between. The CDR3 is made up of 13 amino acids.

The chain uses TRBV7-6 and TRBJ2-1; maybe TRBD1 (6 bases). V shed 5 bases and J shed 0 bases, with 14 bases lying between them. The CDR3 sequence is 16 residues long. Germline V gene lookup returns CDR1 SGHVS and CDR2 FNYEAQ. This chain's CDR3 is CASSQLQGSSYNEQFF. Here the CDR3 DNA reads TGTGCCAGCAGCCAGTTACAGGGTAGCTCCTACAATGAGCAGTTCTTC.

V and J are TRBV5-6 and TRBJ2-7; 7 bases fit TRBD2. In germline, CDR1 is SGHDT, CDR2 YYEEEE. V lost 2 bases to trimming and J lost 5 bases; unmatched junction nucleotides: 10. The CDR3 is made up of 15 amino acids. Here the CDR3 reads CASSFLRGRGDEQYF. CDR3 bases: TGTGCCAGCAGCTTCCTCCGCGGGAGAGGCGACGAGCAGTACTTC.

The gene calls are TRBV4-1 and TRBJ1-5; no clear D gene. There are 15 residues in the CDR3. Germline CDR1 MGHRA, CDR2 YSYEKL. Trimming took off 4 bases at V and 0 bases at J, with 10 bases between the two ends. The CDR3 DNA reads TGCGCCAGCAGCCCCCTTCTGGGTAGCAATCAGCCCCAGCATTTT. Translating it yields CASSPLLGSNQPQHF.

V usage is TRBV10-3 and J usage is TRBJ1-5; 7 bases are shared with TRBD1. The V and J ends lost 6 bases and 0 bases, in that order; junction bases with no gene match: 5. The germline V gene encodes CDR1 ENHRY and CDR2 SYGVKD. This CDR3 has 15 amino acids. As DNA, the CDR3 is TGTGCCATCAGCGGGGACAGTCCTAGCAATCAGCCCCAGCATTTT. Protein sequence: CAISGDSPSNQPQHF.

Concerning this clone itself: Other DNA variants within this sample encode the same CDR3. The chain couples TRBV7-9 to TRBJ2-1; D not certain. The germline V gene has CDR1 SEHNR and CDR2 FQNEAQ (reference sequence). CDR3 size: 11 residues. V was cut by 1 base and J by 6 bases, with 1 base left in between. CDR3 DNA sequence: TGTGCCAGCAGCTTAGGCAATGAGCAGTTCTTC. Its protein product is CASSLGNEQFF. Supplemented by reference TRBV7-9 and TRBJ2-1, the full variable domain reads DTGVSQNPRHKITKRGQNVTFRCDPISEHNRLYWYRQTLGQGPEFLTYFQNEAQLEKSRLLSDRFSAERPKGSFSTLEIQRTEQGDSAMYLCASSLGNEQFFGPGTRLTVL.